Presented here are 23 T cell receptor beta chains from one specimen sequenced in a study of a mutant IDH1 vaccine in newly diagnosed glioma. Time point described: baseline, week 1 (first vaccination visit). Documented treatment: pre-vaccination baseline after standard-of-care therapy. Sequencing used immunoSEQ multiplex PCR; TCRdb keeps in-frame clones, though not all of them. Here the sample spans around 88,000 clones, 80% being singletons. The specimen was PBMCs, collected from a glioma patient treated with radiotherapy, temozolomide or both. Receptors were obtained from a middle-aged man with glioma.

The chain carries TRBV5-1 and TRBJ2-7; 7 bases match TRBD1. V shed 4 bases, J shed 4 bases, and the junction held 5 bases outside the gene matches. CDR3 length equals 13 residues. CDR1 and CDR2 (germline): SGHRS, YFSETQ. The CDR3 reads CASSHSQGYEQYF. CDR3 sequence (DNA): TGCGCCAGCAGCCACTCACAGGGGTACGAGCAGTACTTC.

The chain recombines TRBV5-8 with TRBJ2-2; D remains ambiguous. Germline V lookup: CDR1 SGHTS, CDR2 YDEGEE. V was shortened by 0 bases and J by 7 bases, with 7 bases between the two germline ends. This CDR3 is built from 13 residues. CDR3 coding DNA: TGTGCCAGCAGCTTGGGTTTGGTCGGGGAGCTGTTTTTT. Residues: CASSLGLVGELFF.

V gene TRBV27 combines with J gene TRBJ1-2, with TRBD1 as a possible D gene (6 bases). This CDR3 contains 15 residues. V was clipped by 2 bases and J by 2 bases, with 12 bases between them. Germline V gene data show CDR1 as MNHEY and CDR2 as SMNVEV (reference sequence). CDR3 sequence (DNA): TGTGCCAGCAGTTTAACCGGGCAGGGGAACTATGGCTACACCTTC. Its protein is CASSLTGQGNYGYTF.

The rearrangement uses TRBV4-2 and TRBJ2-7, with 12 bases identical to TRBD1. Germline CDR1 is LGHNA and CDR2 is YNFKEQ. The CDR3 loop spans 16 amino acids. Trimming cost V 0 bases and J 7 bases; bases outside gene matches: 7. This chain's CDR3 is CASSQDWGQGAGEQYF. The CDR3 bases are TGTGCCAGCAGCCAAGATTGGGGACAGGGGGCTGGGGAGCAGTACTTC.

CDR3 residues: CASSLLAGQSTDTQYF. Here the CDR3 DNA reads TGCGCCAGCAGTCTACTAGCGGGACAAAGCACAGATACGCAGTATTTT. This sequence joins TRBV10-1 and TRBJ2-3; 10 bases map to TRBD2. The CDR3 contains 16 residues. Germline CDR1 is WNHNN and CDR2 is SYGVQD (reference sequence). The V segment lost 5 bases and the J segment 0 bases; nucleotides outside the gene matches: 5.

This sequence joins TRBV18 and TRBJ2-1; the D is unclear. The CDR3 extends over 13 amino acids. Germline CDR1 and CDR2: KGHSH and LQKENI. The ends were cut back, 3 bases at V and 6 bases at J, with 9 bases in the middle. The CDR3 spells CASSPEVVNEQFF. The CDR3 bases are TGTGCCAGCTCACCGGAAGTAGTCAATGAGCAGTTCTTC.

The V and J genes are TRBV6-1 and TRBJ1-3, with D uncertain. The CDR3 covers 14 residues. V was cut by 2 bases and J by 2 bases, with 7 bases left in between. CDR1 is MNHNS and CDR2 is SASEGT in the germline V gene. CDR3 protein: CASSELDTGNTIYF. The CDR3 DNA reads TGTGCCAGCAGTGAACTAGACACTGGAAACACCATATATTTT.

The chain recombines TRBV5-1 with TRBJ2-7, with D tentatively TRBD1 (5 bases). V was trimmed by 5 bases and J by 0 bases, leaving 12 bases between them. Per the germline V gene, CDR1 is SGHRS and CDR2 is YFSETQ. The CDR3 is 14 amino acids. CDR3 region: CASRFRQGSYEQYF. Written as DNA, the CDR3 is TGCGCCAGCAGGTTTCGGCAGGGCTCCTACGAGCAGTACTTC. Together with reference TRBV5-1 and TRBJ2-7, the CDR3 gives the full variable domain: KAGVTQTPRYLIKTRGQQVTLSCSPISGHRSVSWYQQTPGQGLQFLFEYFSETQRNKGNFPGRFSGRQFSNSRSEMNVSTLELGDSALYLCASRFRQGSYEQYFGPGTRLTVT.

The gene calls are TRBV18 and TRBJ2-5; TRBD2 is a possible D gene (6 bases). Germline lookup yields CDR1 KGHSH and CDR2 LQKENI. V lost 2 bases and J lost 2, with 12 bases in between. The length of the CDR3 is 15 residues. The chain's CDR3 is CASSPGVGGQETQYF. The CDR3 DNA follows: TGTGCCAGCTCACCAGGAGTGGGGGGACAAGAGACCCAGTACTTC.

The rearrangement joins TRBV18 to TRBJ1-5; the D gene is possibly TRBD1 (5 bases). V was clipped by 3 bases and J by 0 bases, with 15 bases between them. This CDR3 comprises 17 residues. Germline CDR1 KGHSH, CDR2 LQKENI. CDR3 protein: CASSPGRDPYSNQPQHF. The CDR3 bases are TGTGCCAGCTCACCGGGCAGGGATCCTTATAGCAATCAGCCCCAGCATTTT.

The V call is TRBV29-1, the J call TRBJ1-5; maybe TRBD1 (5 bases). V lost 4 bases and J 1 base, leaving 11 bases between the germline ends. The germline CDR1 and CDR2 sequences are SQVTM and ANQGSEA. The CDR3 has 14 amino acids. CDR3 amino acids: CSVVLNRSNQPQHF. CDR3 sequence (DNA): TGCAGCGTTGTTCTAAACAGGAGCAATCAGCCCCAGCATTTT.

The V call is TRBV9, the J call TRBJ1-4; TRBD1 agrees at 11 bases. V shed 2 bases and J 1 base; nucleotides not matched to a gene: 1. The CDR3 sequence is 16 residues long. CDR1 and CDR2 (germline): SGDLS, YYNGEE. The CDR3 DNA reads TGTGCCAGCAGCGTGGGGACAGGGGGAACTAATGAAAAACTGTTTTTT. Its protein product is CASSVGTGGTNEKLFF.

The gene calls are TRBV5-8 and TRBJ1-4; a weak D match, TRBD1 (6 bases). This CDR3 has 16 amino acids. The V gene's germline CDR1 is SGHTS and CDR2 YDEGEE. The germline V and J ends were trimmed by 3 bases and 8 bases, with 20 bases remaining between them. The CDR3 protein is CASSYGRGARREKLFF. The CDR3 coding sequence is TGTGCCAGCAGCTACGGCCGGGGGGCGCGAAGGGAAAAACTGTTTTTT.

V is TRBV11-2 and J is TRBJ2-7; D is ambiguous. This CDR3 is 15 amino acids long. The germline V and J ends were trimmed by 1 base and 0 bases, with 10 bases remaining between them. Germline V gene data show CDR1 as SGHAT and CDR2 as FQNNGV. CDR3: CASSLAPESSYEQYF. The CDR3 DNA follows: TGTGCCAGCAGCTTAGCCCCCGAGAGCTCCTACGAGCAGTACTTC.

V and J are TRBV7-9 and TRBJ1-1; D not certain. Germline CDR1 and CDR2: SEHNR and FQNEAQ (reference sequence). This CDR3 has 14 amino acids. Trimming removed 2 bases at V and 11 bases at J, with 18 bases between. As DNA, the CDR3 is TGTGCCAGCAGCTTAAGTGTTGGCACCCGCTTCGCTTTCTTT. Residues: CASSLSVGTRFAFF.

V and J are TRBV2 and TRBJ1-1; D ambiguous. Germline V CDR1 and CDR2: SNHLY, FYNNEI. With 7 bases removed from V and 5 bases from J, the gap between germline ends came to 11 bases. The CDR3 spans 12 residues. This CDR3 reads CASTSTGTEAFF. The CDR3 DNA sequence: TGTGCCAGCACTTCAACCGGGACTGAAGCTTTCTTT.

The V call is TRBV28, the J call TRBJ2-5, with 7 bases lining up with TRBD1. Germline V CDR1 and CDR2: MDHEN, SYDVKM. This CDR3 has 16 residues. The V segment lost 5 bases and the J segment 2 bases; nucleotides outside the gene matches: 11. The CDR3 bases are TGTGCCAGCAGTCCGATTAAGGGGGCCGCGCAAGAGACCCAGTACTTC. It translates to CASSPIKGAAQETQYF.

This clone was counted only a few times. The CDR3: CASSRSPNTEAFF. CDR3 nucleotide sequence: TGCGCCAGCAGCAGATCACCGAACACTGAAGCTTTCTTT. The chain carries TRBV4-3 and TRBJ1-1; D unclear. The V gene's germline CDR1 is LGHNA and CDR2 YSLEER. This CDR3 comprises 13 residues. Trimming removed 5 bases at V and 1 base at J, with 8 bases between.

V usage is TRBV4-2 and J usage is TRBJ2-7; 8 bases match TRBD1. The CDR3 sequence is 17 residues long. V was pared by 3 bases and J by 0 bases, with 10 bases of the junction left unmatched. Germline values: CDR1 LGHNA, CDR2 YNFKEQ. This CDR3 is CASSQVTGGAISYEQYF. CDR3 in DNA: TGTGCCAGCAGCCAGGTTACAGGGGGTGCAATCTCCTACGAGCAGTACTTC.

The table lists this clone with a few counts. This chain joins TRBV10-3 and TRBJ1-2, with D tentatively TRBD1 (5 bases). The germline CDR1 and CDR2 sequences are ENHRY and SYGVKD. Trimming removed 2 bases at V and 8 bases at J, with 18 bases between. The CDR3 has 15 amino acids. CDR3 sequence: CAISEEVRGLEGYTF. CDR3 DNA sequence: TGTGCCATCAGTGAGGAAGTACGGGGCTTGGAGGGCTACACCTTC.

The chain couples TRBV2 to TRBJ1-3; 7 bases map to TRBD1. The junction had 5 bases not matched to a gene; V was cut back by 9 bases and J by 0 bases. From germline, CDR1 is SNHLY and CDR2 FYNNEI. There are 14 residues in the CDR3. The CDR3 DNA sequence: TGTGCCAGATCGACAGGGACCTCTGGAAACACCATATATTTT. Protein sequence: CARSTGTSGNTIYF.

V and J are TRBV19 and TRBJ2-3; D is undetermined. V lost 0 bases, J lost 1 base, and 8 bases lay in between. This CDR3 comprises 15 residues. Per the germline V gene, CDR1 is LNHDA and CDR2 is SQIVND (reference sequence). This chain's CDR3 is CASSIDRLGTDTQYF. The CDR3 DNA follows: TGTGCCAGTAGTATAGATCGGCTAGGCACAGATACGCAGTATTTT.

The rearrangement joins TRBV4-3 to TRBJ1-1; TRBD1 might be the D (5 bases). V lost 1 base to trimming and J lost 1 base, with 10 bases between them. The CDR3 sequence is 15 residues long. Per germline, CDR1 LGHNA and CDR2 YSLEER. The CDR3 DNA reads TGCGCCAGCAGCCAAGGTATGGGGGGGAACACTGAAGCTTTCTTT. The encoded protein is CASSQGMGGNTEAFF.